These 18 T cell receptor beta chains came from one sample sequenced in a study of cytomegalovirus exposure and HLA in healthy donors. Use of 60 Vbeta and 13 Jbeta primers characterized the PCR. Using immunoSEQ multiplex PCR, the repertoire was profiled, and TCRdb retains in-frame clones only, with some absent. The data contain approximately 110,000 clones, 70% to 80% of them singletons. Sequenced sample: PBMCs. The receptors shown here come from a woman aged 40 to 50 in good health and CMV-seronegative.

In this sample, this clone turned up a few times. V and J are TRBV7-9 and TRBJ2-7; 8 bases fit TRBD2. With V trimmed by 0 bases and J by 7 bases, 11 bases remained unmatched. The CDR3 loop spans 16 amino acids. CDR1 is SEHNR, CDR2 FQNEAQ, per germline (reference sequence). CDR3 sequence: CASSLALLAASGEQYF. CDR3 sequence (DNA): TGTGCCAGCAGCTTAGCCCTACTAGCGGCCAGCGGGGAGCAGTACTTC.

The CDR3 protein is CASSDLQGEEAFF. In DNA, the CDR3 is TGCGCCAGCAGCGACTTACAGGGAGAAGAAGCTTTCTTT. This chain joins TRBV10-2 and TRBJ1-1; maybe TRBD1 (6 bases). Between the trimmed V and J ends, which lost 6 bases and 8 bases, there was a span of 16 bases. This CDR3 is 13 amino acids long. Germline lookup yields CDR1 WSHSY and CDR2 SAAADI.

The V call is TRBV27, the J call TRBJ2-7, with TRBD2 as a possible D gene (5 bases). CDR3 length: 14 amino acids. Trimming shortened V by 5 bases and J by 6 bases, and 17 bases separated the two germline ends. Germline V CDR1 and CDR2: MNHEY, SMNVEV (reference sequence). The CDR3 is CASSPQARAREQYF. In DNA, the CDR3 is TGTGCCAGCAGTCCACAAGCGAGGGCCCGCGAGCAGTACTTC.

CDR3 amino acids: CASSPSIGGSYEQYF. The CDR3 DNA follows: TGTGCCAGCTCACCCAGCATCGGGGGGTCCTACGAGCAGTACTTC. V usage is TRBV18 and J usage is TRBJ2-7, with TRBD2 matching over 7 bases. The CDR3 runs to 15 residues. The V segment lost 3 bases and the J segment 1 base; nucleotides outside the gene matches: 6. CDR1 is KGHSH and CDR2 is LQKENI in the germline V gene.

J is TRBJ2-3 and V is TRBV9; no clear D gene. The CDR3 length is 12 residues. V was pared by 3 bases and J by 4 bases, with 6 bases between. Germline CDR1 SGDLS, CDR2 YYNGEE. In DNA form, the CDR3 reads TGTGCCAGCAGCGCTAGTTCAGATACGCAGTATTTT. This encodes CASSASSDTQYF.

The rearrangement joins TRBV28 to TRBJ1-1, with 8 bases aligning to TRBD1. The trim removed 6 bases at V and 1 base at J, leaving 10 bases unmatched. The germline gives CDR1 MDHEN, CDR2 SYDVKM. The CDR3 is 16 amino acids. The CDR3 DNA follows: TGTGCCAGCAGAGCGACAGGGGCGGTGGGGAACACTGAAGCTTTCTTT. The encoded protein is CASRATGAVGNTEAFF.

As to this clone: The same CDR3 arises from other DNA sequences in this sample as well. This chain connects TRBV19 to TRBJ1-1; possible D gene TRBD1, 5 bases. CDR1 LNHDA and CDR2 SQIVND come from the germline V gene (reference sequence). V was clipped by 1 base and J by 5 bases, with 8 bases between them. The CDR3 has 13 residues. Written as DNA, the CDR3 is TGTGCCAGTAGTATAGGCCGGGGGACTGAAGCTTTCTTT. It encodes CASSIGRGTEAFF.

V usage is TRBV7-6 and J usage is TRBJ2-1, with D tentatively TRBD2 (6 bases). The germline V gene encodes CDR1 SGHVS and CDR2 FNYEAQ. Trimming left V 8 bases short and J 8 bases short, with 13 bases between. This CDR3 contains 12 residues. This chain's CDR3 is CASRDLRDEQFF. The CDR3 nucleotides read TGTGCCAGCCGGGACTTGCGCGATGAGCAGTTCTTC.

CDR3 DNA: TGTGCCAGCAGCCCTTTGGGGGCTAGCGGGGCGGAGACCCAGTACTTC. It encodes CASSPLGASGAETQYF. V is TRBV7-8 and J is TRBJ2-5, with TRBD2 matching over 9 bases. Germline V gene data show CDR1 as SGHVS and CDR2 as FQNEAQ. CDR3 length: 16 amino acids. The ends lost 5 bases at V and 5 bases at J; junction bases unmatched: 12.

This sequence joins TRBV28 and TRBJ1-3, with a weak D call TRBD1 (6 bases). V lost 5 bases to trimming and J lost 3 bases, with 14 bases between them. Germline assignment: CDR1 MDHEN and CDR2 SYDVKM. The length of the CDR3 is 15 residues. CDR3 sequence reads: CASSTAGAGGNTIYF. In DNA, the CDR3 is TGTGCCAGCAGTACGGCGGGGGCGGGTGGAAACACCATATATTTT.

This chain uses TRBV30 with TRBJ1-1; the match to TRBD1 covers 8 bases. Germline V CDR1 and CDR2: GTSNPN, SVGIG (reference sequence). V trimming: 0 bases; J trimming: 4 bases; junction bases outside the gene matches: 7. CDR3 size: 15 residues. The DNA for the CDR3 is TGTGCCTGGAGTGTCCTTCGGACAGGGCCCACTGAAGCTTTCTTT. Protein: CAWSVLRTGPTEAFF.

The V and J genes are TRBV7-2 and TRBJ2-3; 9 bases map to TRBD2. The CDR3 contains 18 residues. V was clipped by 6 bases and J by 4 bases; unmatched bases: 17. CDR1 and CDR2 (germline): SGHTA, FQGNSA. CDR3 nucleotide sequence: TGTGCCAGCAGTTCGCATCGGTATAGCGGGAGAGTACCAGATACGCAGTATTTT. This encodes CASSSHRYSGRVPDTQYF.

This clone appeared a single time. This chain links TRBV9 with TRBJ2-7; no clear D. Per the germline V gene, CDR1 is SGDLS and CDR2 is YYNGEE. With 3 bases removed from V and 2 bases from J, the gap between germline ends came to 18 bases. The CDR3 loop spans 16 amino acids. The CDR3 protein is CASSATNPGHTYEQYF. CDR3 DNA sequence: TGTGCCAGCAGCGCGACCAACCCAGGTCATACCTACGAGCAGTACTTC.

This sequence joins TRBV30 and TRBJ2-1; D possibly corresponds to TRBD2 (6 bases). With 8 bases removed from V and 0 bases from J, the gap between germline ends came to 11 bases. Germline V CDR1 and CDR2: GTSNPN, SVGIG (reference sequence). The length of the CDR3 is 13 residues. This chain's CDR3 is CATSGGSYNEQFF. The CDR3 DNA follows: TGTGCCACCTCCGGGGGCTCCTACAATGAGCAGTTCTTC.

This clone was counted a single time. The genes are TRBV7-8 and TRBJ2-3, with D unresolved. Germline CDR1 and CDR2: SGHVS and FQNEAQ. V gave up 2 bases and J gave up 6 bases, with 9 bases separating them. This CDR3 is built from 13 residues. The CDR3 DNA reads as TGTGCCAGCAGCTTATACAACCGTGATACGCAGTATTTT. As protein: CASSLYNRDTQYF.

This clone was recorded a few times. The V and J genes are TRBV30 and TRBJ2-7, with D perhaps TRBD1 (6 bases). Trimming left V 2 bases short and J 0 bases short, with 11 bases between. CDR3 length equals 14 residues. From germline, CDR1 is GTSNPN and CDR2 SVGIG (reference sequence). The CDR3 reads CAWSRGYSSYEQYF. The CDR3 region has the DNA TGTGCCTGGAGTAGGGGGTACAGCTCCTACGAGCAGTACTTC.

V usage is TRBV29-1 and J usage is TRBJ1-2, with 7 bases fitting TRBD1. Trimming removed 4 bases from V and 2 bases from J; junction bases left unmatched: 1. This CDR3 has 12 amino acids. From germline, CDR1 is SQVTM and CDR2 ANQGSEA. CDR3 bases: TGCAGCGTTGGACAGGGAAACTATGGCTACACCTTC. Its translation is CSVGQGNYGYTF.

The rearrangement joins TRBV18 to TRBJ1-1, with TRBD1 matching over 8 bases. Germline-derived CDR1 and CDR2 are KGHSH and LQKENI. V gave up 5 bases and J gave up 0 bases; unmatched junction bases: 14. The CDR3 consists of 18 residues. CDR3 coding DNA: TGTGCCAGCTCATTTGCGCAGGGGGCGGGCCACATGAACACTGAAGCTTTCTTT. Translated: CASSFAQGAGHMNTEAFF.